The 19 T cell receptor beta chains reported below all come from one sample, sequenced in a study of a mutant IDH1 vaccine in newly diagnosed glioma. Here immunoSEQ multiplex PCR was the method, and the copy in TCRdb shows in-frame clones only, minus some. Seen here are about 56,000 clones, 80% to 85% observed once, and the top ten hold roughly 3.2%. These TCRs' antigens remain unknown. Time point defined: week 47, end of study. Every vaccine dose comprised 300 ug of mutant IDH1 20-mer peptide plus topical imiquimod. This specimen consisted of PBMCs, obtained from a glioma patient whose treatment included an IDH1 peptide vaccine. The receptors derive from a woman aged 45-60 years with glioma.

The V call is TRBV7-9, the J call TRBJ2-1, with 7 bases that match TRBD1. V lost 5 bases to trimming and J lost 6 bases; unmatched junction nucleotides: 7. CDR1 is SEHNR and CDR2 is FQNEAQ in the germline V gene (reference sequence). CDR3 length: 14 residues. The CDR3 coding sequence is TGTGCCAGCAGCCTCGGACAGGTCAGCAATGAGCAGTTCTTC. It specifies CASSLGQVSNEQFF.

The genes are TRBV9 and TRBJ1-1, with unresolved D. This CDR3 spans 14 amino acids. Germline CDR1 reads SGDLS; CDR2 reads YYNGEE. V shed 3 bases and J shed 1 base, with 10 bases lying between them. Here the CDR3 DNA reads TGTGCCAGCAGCGCCTTATACGGGAACACTGAAGCTTTCTTT. This codes for CASSALYGNTEAFF.

The CDR3 DNA is TGTGCCAGCAGCGTAGGGGGAGACAACACTGAAGCTTTCTTT. Its translation is CASSVGGDNTEAFF. V gene TRBV9 combines with J gene TRBJ1-1; D unresolved. CDR3 length equals 14 residues. Trimming left V 0 bases short and J 2 bases short, with 8 bases between. Germline assignment: CDR1 SGDLS and CDR2 YYNGEE.

This clone was picked up a small number of times. The chain recombines TRBV2 with TRBJ1-5; no firm D call. The V end lost 3 bases, the J end lost 8 bases, and 11 bases lay between the germline ends. Germline V lookup: CDR1 SNHLY, CDR2 FYNNEI. The CDR3 is 13 amino acids. The CDR3 nucleotides read TGTGCCAGCAGTGAGGAGGTAGGAGAGCCCCAGCATTTT. It yields the protein CASSEEVGEPQHF.

The chain combines TRBV5-6 with TRBJ2-6; D may be TRBD2 (5 bases). V dropped 0 bases and J dropped 0 bases, with 13 bases sitting between them. Germline assignment: CDR1 SGHDT and CDR2 YYEEEE. The CDR3 length is 18 residues. The CDR3 is CASSLVQTTNSGANVLTF. In DNA, the CDR3 is TGTGCCAGCAGCTTGGTTCAGACTACAAACTCTGGGGCCAACGTCCTGACTTTC.

The rearrangement uses TRBV19 and TRBJ1-2, with D tentatively TRBD1 (6 bases). CDR3 length: 16 residues. Germline V gene lookup returns CDR1 LNHDA and CDR2 SQIVND (reference sequence). V was clipped by 3 bases and J by 6 bases, with 20 bases between them. The CDR3 sequence is CASSIRVGGGLDGYTF. The CDR3 DNA is TGTGCCAGTAGTATTAGAGTGGGTGGGGGCTTGGATGGCTACACCTTC.

The chain couples TRBV7-2 to TRBJ1-5; D gene uncertain. CDR1 is SGHTA, CDR2 FQGNSA, per germline. The germline V and J ends were trimmed by 5 bases and 7 bases, with 12 bases remaining between them. This CDR3 spans 13 amino acids. CDR3 sequence (DNA): TGTGCCAGCAGCGCCGGTACGAAGCAGCCCCAGCATTTT. This sequence encodes CASSAGTKQPQHF. Variable domain in full (rest from reference TRBV7-2 and TRBJ1-5): GAGVSQSPSNKVTEKGKDVELRCDPISGHTALYWYRQSLGQGLEFLIYFQGNSAPDKSGLPSDRFSAERTGGSVSTLTIQRTQQEDSAVYLCASSAGTKQPQHFGDGTRLSIL.

This chain links TRBV30 with TRBJ2-2, with 7 bases fitting TRBD1. CDR1 is GTSNPN and CDR2 is SVGIG in the germline V gene (reference sequence). The length of the CDR3 is 15 residues. J was trimmed by 6 bases and V by 1 base; bases with no gene match: 8. CDR3 in amino acids: CAWSAVQGFSGELFF. The DNA for the CDR3 is TGTGCCTGGAGTGCGGTACAGGGGTTTTCCGGGGAGCTGTTTTTT.

The chain joins TRBV30 to TRBJ1-2; 7 bases map to TRBD1. CDR1 GTSNPN and CDR2 SVGIG come from the germline V gene (reference sequence). This CDR3 is 15 amino acids long. After removal of 6 bases from V and 3 bases from J, the junction contained 13 bases not matched to a gene. The DNA of the CDR3 is TGTGCCTGCCCGGACAGGCGTACGGGGGACTATGGCTACACCTTC. Amino acid sequence: CACPDRRTGDYGYTF.

The chain joins TRBV19 to TRBJ2-3, with D perhaps matching TRBD1 or TRBD2 (5 bases each). The CDR3 runs to 16 residues. The germline V gene encodes CDR1 LNHDA and CDR2 SQIVND (reference sequence). Trimming left V 5 bases short and J 3 bases short, with 18 bases between. The CDR3 is CASSPPPGTGTDTQYF. CDR3 coding DNA: TGTGCCAGTAGTCCACCCCCGGGGACCGGGACAGATACGCAGTATTTT.

This chain joins TRBV2 and TRBJ2-1, with D perhaps TRBD1 (6 bases). The V gene lost 0 bases and the J gene lost 7 bases, with 13 bases spanning the gap. Per the germline V gene, CDR1 is SNHLY and CDR2 is FYNNEI. The CDR3 consists of 15 residues. The CDR3 spells CASSEARTVQNEQFF. DNA for the CDR3: TGTGCCAGCAGTGAAGCCCGGACAGTTCAGAATGAGCAGTTCTTC. The entire variable domain, with the rest obtained from reference TRBV2 and TRBJ2-1, is as follows: EPEVTQTPSHQVTQMGQEVILRCVPISNHLYFYWYRQILGQKVEFLVSFYNNEISEKSEIFDDQFSVERPDGSNFTLKIRSTKLEDSAMYFCASSEARTVQNEQFFGPGTRLTVL.

This chain links TRBV6-1 with TRBJ1-6; tentatively, D is TRBD1 (5 bases). Between the trimmed V and J ends, which lost 7 bases and 5 bases, there was a span of 15 bases. CDR1 MNHNS and CDR2 SASEGT come from the germline V gene. CDR3 size: 15 residues. Here the CDR3 reads CASTEVWGDNSPLHF. The CDR3 DNA follows: TGTGCCAGCACCGAGGTGTGGGGGGATAATTCACCCCTCCACTTT.

This clone is a singleton in its sample. V and J are TRBV6-1 and TRBJ1-2, with D tentatively TRBD1 (6 bases). Trimming cost V 1 base and J 4 bases, with 13 bases left between them. Germline V CDR1 and CDR2: MNHNS, SASEGT. The CDR3 is 15 residues long. The CDR3 sequence: CASSEEGGVVYGYTF. The CDR3 region has the DNA TGTGCCAGCAGTGAAGAGGGGGGGGTGGTCTATGGCTACACCTTC.

V gene TRBV2 combines with J gene TRBJ1-5, with 10 bases identical to TRBD1. V lost 6 bases to trimming and J lost 2 bases; unmatched junction nucleotides: 4. The CDR3 has 15 amino acids. The germline V gene encodes CDR1 SNHLY and CDR2 FYNNEI. The DNA of the CDR3 is TGTGCCAGCAGAACCGGGACAGGGGGCAATCAGCCCCAGCATTTT. Its protein is CASRTGTGGNQPQHF.

The chain couples TRBV5-1 to TRBJ1-1; TRBD1 matches at 9 bases. The J segment lost 4 bases and the V segment lost 3 bases, leaving 4 bases of the junction unmatched. CDR3 length equals 14 residues. The germline gives CDR1 SGHRS, CDR2 YFSETQ. The CDR3 DNA reads as TGCGCCAGCAGCTCCGGGACAGGGAGCACTGAAGCTTTCTTT. Protein product: CASSSGTGSTEAFF. Combining the CDR3 with reference TRBV5-1 and TRBJ1-1 gives the whole variable domain KAGVTQTPRYLIKTRGQQVTLSCSPISGHRSVSWYQQTPGQGLQFLFEYFSETQRNKGNFPGRFSGRQFSNSRSEMNVSTLELGDSALYLCASSSGTGSTEAFFGQGTRLTVV.

The chain links TRBV7-2 to TRBJ2-7, with D unresolved. The CDR3 totals 15 residues. The V gene lost 5 bases and the J gene lost 0 bases, with 14 bases spanning the gap. Germline loops: CDR1 SGHTA, CDR2 FQGNSA. CDR3 loop: CASSLSAIASYEQYF. CDR3 DNA sequence: TGTGCCAGCAGCCTTTCAGCGATCGCCTCCTACGAGCAGTACTTC.

This chain uses TRBV5-1 with TRBJ1-1; D is possibly TRBD1 (6 bases). V was clipped by 6 bases and J by 0 bases, with 15 bases between them. This CDR3 spans 15 amino acids. The germline V gene encodes CDR1 SGHRS and CDR2 YFSETQ. The DNA of the CDR3 is TGCGCCAGCAACCTTGAGGGGGTCCTGAACACTGAAGCTTTCTTT. The encoded protein is CASNLEGVLNTEAFF.

This chain connects TRBV6-1 to TRBJ1-6, with D unresolved. Germline loops: CDR1 MNHNS, CDR2 SASEGT. This CDR3 has 13 amino acids. Trimming stripped 5 bases from V and 7 bases from J, with 9 bases between. In nucleotides, the CDR3 is TGTGCCAGCAGTCTTGATGGAAATTCACCCCTCCACTTT. This sequence encodes CASSLDGNSPLHF.

This clone was detected a few times. The J gene is TRBJ1-2, the V gene TRBV9; D is uncertain. Germline V gives CDR1 SGDLS, CDR2 YYNGEE. The CDR3 loop spans 12 amino acids. Between the trimmed V and J ends, which lost 7 bases and 6 bases, there was a span of 13 bases. The CDR3 DNA reads TGTGCCAGCCTTGGAAGGGTGCATGGCTACACCTTC. Its protein product is CASLGRVHGYTF.